This T cell receptor (beta chain) was retrieved from a study of shared clonotypes between healthy human individuals. Libraries were prepared by immunoSEQ multiplex PCR; TCRdb keeps only in-frame clonotypes and omits some of them. The data contain around 2.1 million clones, under 95% of them seen just once; the ten biggest clones take up more than 1.5%. Trimming shortened V by 2 bases and J by 3 bases, and 16 bases separated the two germline ends. CDR1 SGHRS and CDR2 YFSETQ come from the germline V gene. The CDR3 consists of 16 residues. In the naive CD8 group, cells lacked CD45RO and were positively selected for CCR7, so terminally differentiated effector memory CD45RA+ cells were left out.

The chain carries TRBV5-1 and TRBJ2-3, with D tentatively TRBD1 (6 bases). The sample comprised naive CD8+ T cells from PBMCs. This TCR was sampled from a man younger than 35 in good health. Some clones in this sample may be carry-over from other donors' samples. The CDR3 DNA is TGCGCCAGCAGCTTAGCCGACGGGACAATAACAGATACGCAGTATTTT. It translates to CASSLADGTITDTQYF.